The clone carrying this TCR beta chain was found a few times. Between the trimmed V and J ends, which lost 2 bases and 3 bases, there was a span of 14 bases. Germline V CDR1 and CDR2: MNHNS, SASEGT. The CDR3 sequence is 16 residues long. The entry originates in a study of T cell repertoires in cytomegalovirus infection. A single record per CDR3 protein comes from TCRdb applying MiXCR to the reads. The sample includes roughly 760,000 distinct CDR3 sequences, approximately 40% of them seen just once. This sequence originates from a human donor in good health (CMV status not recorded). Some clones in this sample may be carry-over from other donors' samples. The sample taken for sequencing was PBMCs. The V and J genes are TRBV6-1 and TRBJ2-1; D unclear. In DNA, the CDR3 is TGTGCCAGCAGTGAATATGGCGGAAACGTCTACAATGAGCAGTTCTTC. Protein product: CASSEYGGNVYNEQFF.